This T cell receptor beta chain was documented in a study of T cells after yellow fever vaccination. At the level of the study: The fractions with low cell numbers were processed using SMART-Seq v4 Ultra Low Input.

As concerns this clonotype: Its target is not known.

From the 5' RACE reads, TCRdb called clonotypes with MiXCR, one entry per CDR3 protein. The sample contains about 340,000 distinct CDR3 sequences, around 12% of which appear only once. Overall study results and limits: Clones from primary vaccination mostly reappeared after the booster (roughly 97% CD4, around 90% CD8).

V was cut by 2 bases and J by 5 bases, with 10 bases left in between. Germline values: CDR1 LNHNV, CDR2 YYDKDF (reference sequence). The CDR3 runs to 14 residues. The specimen was CD4+ T cells sorted from PBMCs, collected 15 days after the yellow fever booster vaccination. The V call is TRBV15, the J call TRBJ1-5; perhaps TRBD1 as D (6 bases). This TCR was sampled from a young man who received the YFV17D yellow fever vaccine. The CDR3 sequence is CATSRSAGDQPQHF. The CDR3 nucleotides are TGTGCCACCAGCAGAAGCGCAGGGGATCAGCCCCAGCATTTT.